This T cell receptor (beta chain) comes out of a study of Graves' ophthalmopathy and Graves' hyperthyroidism. Study-level information: Peripheral blood samples were taken at initial diagnosis, before any treatment.

The authors amplified TCR beta CDR3 regions, and they did so from RNA transcripts for repertoire sequencing. RT-PCR in the first round used HTBI primers; a second-round multiplex PCR followed. TCRdb independently ran MiXCR on the multiplex PCR reads; one entry per CDR3 protein. The sample includes approximately 480,000 distinct CDR3 sequences, about 15% seen only once; the top ten take approximately 9.8%. Ophthalmopathy cases showed moderate-to-severe activity, scoring CAS ≥3 and NOSPECS ≥4, with duration under 3 months. Trimming shortened V by 1 base and J by 5 bases, and 17 bases separated the two germline ends. CDR3 length: 16 residues. In germline, CDR1 is LGHNT, CDR2 FRNRAP. General study points: Detection in blood was also observed for most expanded thyroid clonotypes above 0.001 frequency.

This clonotype was seen repeatedly, ten times or more. The antigen is undetermined. This TCR was sampled from a woman aged 30 to 39 with Graves' ophthalmopathy. The chain combines TRBV12-5 with TRBJ2-5, with D possibly matching TRBD1 (5 bases). Sequencing used blood. CDR3 in amino acids: CASGLDKDIFGETQYF. CDR3 in DNA: TGTGCTAGTGGTTTGGACAAGGACATTTTCGGGGAGACCCAGTACTTC.